This T cell receptor (beta chain) was captured in a study of tumor-infiltrating lymphocytes in primary liver carcinoma. Overall study findings and caveats: Only around 7-25% of top clones occurred in all five tumor regions.

The study co-extracted DNA and RNA from roughly 20-30 mg of unsorted bulk tissue. Every patient had chronic HBV infection and was treatment-naive. The template, about 550 ng total RNA, yielded TCR beta cDNA made with a constant-region primer. Slightly modified ARM-PCR, run as three nested multiplex PCR rounds, produced the TCR beta libraries. TRBV1-TRBV30 forward primers and a C-beta reverse primer were used in the first two PCR rounds, which each ran for about 10 cycles. MiXCR was run by TCRdb on the multiplex PCR reads, yielding one entry per CDR3 protein. In the table there are approximately 110,000 distinct CDR3 sequences, 65% of which are singletons. The CDR3 is 14 amino acids. The ends were cut back, 8 bases at V and 7 bases at J, with 18 bases in the middle. Germline CDR1 reads MDHEN; CDR2 reads SYDVKM. This clonotype appeared a few times. Its cognate antigen is unknown.

This chain connects TRBV28 to TRBJ1-5, with D unclear. This sequence was found in a woman aged 55-70 years with primary liver carcinoma and hepatitis B virus infection. Sequenced material: liver tumor tissue from sampling region 1. Subset indicated: tumor region T1, superior pole. CDR3: CASDYGGAGQPQHF. The CDR3 DNA follows: TGTGCCAGCGACTATGGCGGCGCGGGGCAGCCCCAGCATTTT.